This T cell receptor beta chain derives from a study of cytomegalovirus exposure and HLA in healthy donors (dated by TCRdb to about 2017). With regard to the full study: In an earlier analysis of 587 of the donors, less than 350 Gb of sequence data and some 120 million unique TCR beta sequences from 150 million to 200 million T cells were reported. Donor age, sex, ethnicity and CMV serostatus were compiled together with the repertoire data. Using immunosequencing, the study profiled T cell repertoires from 666 subjects and related those repertoires to cytomegalovirus serostatus. To decide whether each TCR beta V gene segment behaved as functional or pseudogenic, an earlier analysis of nearly 600 of the donors relied on high-throughput TCR beta sequencing. Roughly 300 gigabases of sequencing data and around 87 million unique TCR sequences were included in an early release covering roughly 600 HLA-typed donors. The study combined high-throughput TCR immunosequencing, statistical association of individual TCRs with disease status, and machine learning to predict cytomegalovirus infection status. Class I and class II HLA loci were covered by the typing at four-digit resolution. About five DR-DQ haplotypes were treated as single units for association and clustering because of strong linkage in the cohort. Among 300 to 500 genotyped donors of the cohort, an average of approximately 220,000 unique TCR beta nucleotide sequences was sequenced per donor, of which 15% to 20% were non-productive. Among the roughly 430 genotyped donors, roughly 80% belonged to the genetic ancestry cluster associated with self-reported Caucasian donors. Every discovery cohort repertoire had been produced on one sequencing platform. Typing coverage differed by locus: A, B, C, DRB1 and DQB1 were typed in roughly 620-630 donors, DQA1 in about 510, DPA1 in some 570, and DPB1 in 450 to 490. In addition to the first cohort of approximately 670 subjects, a separate validation cohort of 120 different subjects was used. In a later analysis, previously published TCR beta repertoires from 666 donors were re-analyzed and high-resolution HLA genotyping was added so that TCR occurrence patterns could be studied. The study aimed to test whether signatures of past pathogen exposure could be identified by cataloging public T cell receptors. Genome-wide SNP genotypes for about 65% of the 666 donors were used in a later genetic analysis, which treated that subset as a discovery cohort. Rather than using new phenotypic data, the later analysis identified candidate immune exposures from TCR beta sequences and from how often those sequences occurred across donors. Study-wide conclusions, independent of this receptor: HLA typing was unavailable for some donors at each locus, so association tests used only the typed subset. In the study, 150 to 200 TCR beta chains were listed as associated with cytomegalovirus. Strong co-occurrence of HLA alleles, especially DR and DQ, made assigning TCR associations to individual alleles difficult. A further reported finding was that TCR beta sequences accurately predicted the HLA-A and HLA-B alleles for most subjects in the first cohort. Several of the top co-occurrence clusters appeared to be linked to parvovirus B19, influenza, CMV and Epstein-Barr virus, according to a later analysis. An association between a missense DCLRE1C variant and V-gene and J-gene trimming of TCR beta chains was found in a later genetic analysis and replicated in an independent cohort. At a false discovery rate of 0.05, a later analysis linked 15,000 to 20,000 TCR beta sequences to specific HLA alleles. Most CMV-associated TCR beta chains appeared to be HLA-restricted in a later analysis, and the HLA associations seemed to be driven largely by CMV exposure. Correlated functional status among segregating V segments might reflect linkage disequilibrium, but an unknown experimental factor could not be ruled out. The classifier was reported to diagnose cytomegalovirus status with high specificity and sensitivity in both the original and validation cohorts. A later analysis found that HLA-associated TCR beta chains were more clonally expanded and had lower generation probabilities than equally common non-associated chains. According to a later analysis, TCR association rates differed among HLA loci, with DRB1 alleles showing the most associated TCRs and HLA-C alleles showing the fewest. It was suggested by the authors that the approach could potentially be generalized to other disease states and immunological phenotypes. Only TCR beta chains were sequenced in this cohort, and the absence of alpha or paired-chain data limited detectable features. CMV serostatus was the only immune exposure information available for the cohort. A cluster of highly shared sequence variants was judged likely to be a technical artifact of the sequencing pipeline. In an earlier analysis of some 640 of the donors, most TCR beta V segments were observed in productive rearrangements about 87% or about 30% of the time, broadly matching IMGT annotations. Compared with the roughly 710-donor mean, donors in an Asian-associated ancestry cluster had fewer N-insertions in productive TCRs, according to a later genetic analysis. While some public TCRs were present in many individuals, most TCR sequences turned up only very rarely across donors. The earlier analysis of 587 of the donors excluded seventeen rarely observed V segments, including chromosome 9 orphons, because counts were too low. In vitro tests confirmed that three of the cytomegalovirus-associated TCR beta chains recognize cytomegalovirus antigens. The presence/absence analyses assumed that sequencing depth was roughly uniform across donors, and that assumption may not be true.

This clone was detected once. Its antigen has not been determined. It has no much larger one-base neighbor in the sample; base qualities were not kept. Library creation used the immunoSEQ multiplex PCR assay. A mixture of 60 forward primers for TCR Vbeta segments and 13 reverse primers for TCR Jbeta segments was used in the multiplex PCR. A multiplex PCR assay on genomic DNA amplified the CDR3 region of rearranged TCR beta genes. Amplified TCR beta libraries were sequenced as 87-base-pair reads on the Illumina HiSeq System. On the authors' methods: In a later analysis, approximately 74 million unique TCR beta chains were counted across the 500 to 700 repertoires, and roughly 11 million of these chains were shared by at least two donors. Raw reads were error-corrected and collapsed into unique sequences with a nearest-neighbor algorithm that merged closely related sequences to remove PCR and sequencing errors. To assign V, D and J gene segments, CDR3 sequences were aligned to IMGT reference sequences. For a sequence to be retained, at least a six-nucleotide match to both a V gene segment and a J gene segment was required. Rearrangements were classified as productive when the CDR3 lacked stop codons and remained in frame with V and J, and all other rearrangements were classified as non-productive. CDR3 was defined according to IMGT convention as the region running from the second conserved V-encoded cysteine to the conserved J-encoded phenylalanine. In an earlier analysis of roughly 580 of the donors, sequences lacking an unambiguous match to a single V gene segment were excluded. An earlier analysis of 500 to 700 of the donors classified V segments as functional when productive rearrangements were above 56.7% and as segregating when the standard deviation between donors was above 5%. A statistical classification framework was built for diagnosing cytomegalovirus status from the catalog of TCR beta chain sequences. In a later analysis, V and J genes were assigned by comparing TCR nucleotide sequences against IMGT/GENE-DB human TR gene sequences. The TCRdist pipeline was used in a later analysis to assign CDR3 sequences and most-parsimonious VDJ recombination scenarios. In a later analysis, each TCR beta chain was defined by its CDR3 amino acid sequence together with its V-gene family, and reads without a unique V-gene family were excluded. In a later analysis, some 600 highly shared, low-generation-probability nucleotide sequences were removed to address suspected cross-contamination and a sequencing artifact. For each public chain, a later analysis derived a clonal expansion index from normalized ranks of inferred template counts within each repertoire. In a later analysis, generation probabilities were computed using a VDJ recombination model fitted to out-of-frame rearrangements, and the results were checked against IGoR. In a later analysis, hypergeometric tests were used to score TCR-TCR, TCR-HLA and TCR-CMV co-occurrence, with a repertoire-size bias correction applied to TCR pairs. A later analysis estimated false discovery rates by permuting HLA or CMV assignments 20 times. A later analysis grouped co-occurring TCRs with DBSCAN, adding TCRdist sequence similarity when clustering within HLA-allele-positive subsets. Repertoires with fewer than 30,000 or more than 120,000 public chains, plus five repertoires with anomalous nucleotide sharing, were excluded from co-occurrence clustering. TCRdb took this table from immuneACCESS and kept in-frame rearrangements with V and J called. Such tables lack part of the clones; where checked against another copy, unresolved V genes explain under half of the gap, and the rest is unexplained. V and J calls and clone size are copied from that table; D and trimming were computed from the DNA. Recorded for this sample are about 110,000 clones; roughly two thirds of them occurred a single time. Of the sample, roughly 2.8% is held by the ten largest clones.

The cohort consisted of approximately 670 healthy bone marrow donors. At the time of sampling, all cohort members were nominally healthy, though unrecorded immune exposures were likely present. The donor tested CMV seronegative and was one of the 352 seronegative cohort members. A peripheral blood sample was provided by each donor, and peripheral blood mononuclear cells were used for TCR beta sequencing. The Qiagen DNeasy Blood Extraction Kit was used to extract genomic DNA from the blood cell samples. Source material: PBMCs. The clonotype comes from a female donor in good health and CMV-seronegative.

The nucleotides read TGTGCCAGCAGCTTGAGACTAGCCCCCTACGAGCAGTACTTC. This yields the protein CASSLRLAPYEQYF. Recombination joined TRBV7-8 with TRBJ2-7; the central 7 bases match TRBD2. From the cysteine through the phenylalanine, the CDR3 covers 14 amino acids. The only DNA kept is the CDR3, 42 bases in frame from the first base. For CDR1 and CDR2, the germline V gene lists SGHVS and FQNEAQ. Trimming accounts for 3 bases at V and 2 bases at J, while the number of junction bases matched to no gene is 4.